This T cell receptor beta chain stems from a study of T cells in tuberculosis. The wider study: The T cells targeted glucose monomycolate, a mycobacterial lipid, via CD1B.

Concerning this clone itself: The target antigen is unknown.

Time point reported: new active TB diagnosis, blood taken before or within 7 days of starting treatment. Sequenced by immunoSEQ multiplex PCR; TCRdb stores in-frame clones only, minus some. The sample lists over 25,000 clones; approximately 90% were seen once. Study-level points and caveats: Shorter CDR3-alpha in active tuberculosis partly drove smaller distances. Samples were chosen by availability of cryopreserved specimens.

The germline CDR1 and CDR2 sequences are MNHEY and SVGAGI. The CDR3 has 14 amino acids. V was pared by 0 bases and J by 2 bases, with 6 bases between. Sequences were derived from PBMCs, sampled at tuberculosis diagnosis. The clonotype was recovered from an adult with tuberculosis. Some clones in this sample may be carry-over from other donors' samples. The J gene is TRBJ2-3, the V gene TRBV6-5; no clear D gene. The CDR3 loop reads CASSYSADTDTQYF. The CDR3 DNA reads as TGTGCCAGCAGTTACTCTGCAGACACAGATACGCAGTATTTT.